This paragraph covers one T cell receptor beta chain sequence. The CDR3 covers 15 residues. The ends lost 0 bases at V and 7 bases at J; junction bases unmatched: 8. Germline V gene data show CDR1 as MNHNY and CDR2 as SVGAGI (reference sequence). The entry originates in a study of blood T cell repertoires in COVID-19. TCRdb's table, derived via immunoSEQ multiplex PCR, lists solely in-frame clones and lacks some. The sample lists approximately 280,000 clones; just under 90% were seen once. Adults between roughly 18 and 100 years of age took part from more than 20 US areas. The J gene is TRBJ1-2, the V gene TRBV6-6, with 7 nucleotides matching TRBD1. Sequenced input: PBMCs or T cells enriched from blood (not recorded which). This clonotype originated in a woman aged 60-70 years who had recovered from COVID-19. This chain's CDR3 is CASSYSWDSGGGYTF. CDR3 sequence (DNA): TGTGCCAGCAGTTACTCATGGGACAGCGGCGGTGGCTACACCTTC.